The T cell receptor (beta chain) described here comes from a study of early T cells in non-severe SARS-CoV-2 infection. Looking at the study overall: It was bulk RNA from unsorted whole blood that was sequenced, and the chains were unpaired. The study, taken as a whole, reports: VDJdb-based matching was biased toward anti-spike CD8 responses and missed private and CD4 specificities.

Each single cDNA molecule received a unique molecular identifier. TCRdb itself ran the 5' RACE reads through MiXCR, one entry per CDR3 protein. The profile shows 35,000 to 50,000 distinct CDR3 sequences, 5.5% to 6.5% of them singletons. This clonotype was counted only a few times. What it recognizes is unknown. Deletions cut 7 bases from V and 0 bases from J, with 6 bases between. Germline-derived CDR1 and CDR2 are KGHDR and SFDVKD. The CDR3 length is 13 residues. This chain joins TRBV24-1 and TRBJ1-5; D remains unclear. Material for sequencing was whole blood. This receptor was identified in an adult who was a healthcare worker with PCR-confirmed SARS-CoV-2 infection or an uninfected control (not recorded which). The CDR3 DNA sequence: TGTGCCACCAGCGCGGCTAGCAATCAGCCCCAGCATTTT. It codes for CATSAASNQPQHF.